This T cell receptor beta chain was recovered during a study of blood T cell repertoires in COVID-19. Study summary: Acute-phase and convalescent COVID-19 samples originated in the United States, Italy and Spain. PBMCs, B-cell-depleted T cells, or T cells were the source of the cDNA or gDNA that made up the material.

Per the authors' pipeline: The assay estimated nucleated cells by amplifying reference gene primers. TCRdb's table, derived via immunoSEQ multiplex PCR, lists solely in-frame clones and lacks some. V and J calls and clone size are as listed in that table; D and trimming were resolved from the DNA. This table holds roughly 75,000 clones, approximately 86% found once. CDR1 SGHNT and CDR2 YYREEE come from the germline V gene (reference sequence). The CDR3 consists of 12 residues. V lost 1 base and J lost 7, with 8 bases in between. In its sample, this clone was seen once. V gene TRBV5-4 combines with J gene TRBJ1-2; D is unclear. Sequencing used peripheral blood. This clonotype was sampled from a man at least 80 years old with COVID-19, enrolled during active disease. The CDR3 region has the DNA TGTGCCAGCAGCTTGAGAGCGGGTGGCTACACCTTC. Its protein product is CASSLRAGGYTF.